Following are 29 T cell receptor delta chains from one sample sequenced in a study of γδ T cells in repeated Plasmodium falciparum infection. TCRdb reprocessed the multiplex PCR reads through CATT. Among approximately 60,000 delta-chain clones listed, roughly 1.8% were seen once. Gammadelta T cells were flow-sorted from PBMC into Vgamma9/Vdelta2+ and Vdelta2-negative populations for bulk analysis. Sequenced sample: gamma-delta T cells from blood. The source of these receptors is a pool of human donors (malaria-infected and uninfected, not separated).

This clone was detected only a few times. TCRdb records a much larger clone's protein for this DNA, with a difference at residue 15 that likely arises from a read error; the protein given is the translation of the DNA. CDR3 nucleotide sequence: TGTGCTTATAGGAGCTTTCTGATGAACCTTCCATACAAGGTGCACACCGATAAACTCATCTTT. It encodes CAYRSFLMNLPYKVHTDKLIF. This rearrangement joins TRAV38-2/DV8 to TRDJ1; tentatively, D is TRDD2 (6 bases). Since TCRdb gives no J gene, matching the DNA to germline was used here to assign it. The V end was cut by 1 base, the J end by 0 bases, with 28 bases between. Germline CDR1 and CDR2: TSESDYY and QEAYKQQN. This CDR3 is 21 amino acids long.

As concerns this clone: TCRdb shows a much larger clone's protein in place of this DNA's translation, and the two differ at residue 5, likely through a read error; the protein shown is translated from the DNA. This CDR3 is CALGLSHRGYWGITDKLIF. CDR3 sequence (DNA): TGTGCTCTTGGCCTTTCTCACCGGGGGTACTGGGGGATAACCGATAAACTCATCTTT. V is TRDV1 and J is TRDJ1; 11 nucleotides align to TRDD3. J lost 2 bases, V lost 6 bases, and 17 bases had no gene match. The CDR3 length is 19 residues. The germline V gene encodes CDR1 TSWWSYY and CDR2 QGS.

This clone was detected only a few times. This is likely an artifact of a read error, given a far larger clone one base away. Other DNA sequences in the sample encode the same CDR3. In DNA form, the CDR3 reads TGTGCTCTTGGAGAACCGAGATGGACAAACACCGATAAACTCATCTTT. This translates into CALGEPRWTNTDKLIF. The V gene is TRDV1, the J gene TRDJ1; D not resolved. Since TCRdb gives no J gene, matching the DNA to germline was used here to assign it. CDR1 is TSWWSYY, CDR2 QGS, per germline. The CDR3 loop spans 16 amino acids.

This clone was counted ten times or more. This sample also contains other DNA sequences that code for the same CDR3. The chain carries TRAV38-2/DV8 and TRDJ1; D possibly corresponds to TRDD2 (5 bases). Germline V CDR1 and CDR2: TSESDYY, QEAYKQQN. The CDR3 runs 25 residues. Deletions cut 0 bases from V and 6 bases from J, with 45 bases between. Here the CDR3 DNA reads TGTGCTTATAGGAGCGCGTTCCACGTGAGCTCTTCCCCACCGTACTCTGAGTTCCCTCCGCATAAACTCATCTTT. Its translation: CAYRSAFHVSSSPPYSEFPPHKLIF.

This clone was seen a handful of times. A read error is likely here: a far larger clone is one base away. Other DNA sequences from this sample encode an identical CDR3 as well. The rearrangement uses TRDV3 and TRDJ1; possible D gene TRDD3, 7 bases. TCRdb gives no J gene; it was assigned here by matching the DNA to germline. CDR3 length equals 24 residues. CDR1 TVYSNPD and CDR2 GDNSRS come from the germline V gene (reference sequence). Trimming cost V 2 bases and J 0 bases, with 43 bases left between them. The CDR3: CAFRKPKYVHYGGYGRTNTDKLIF. The CDR3 nucleotides read TGTGCCTTTCGGAAACCGAAATACGTTCATTATGGAGGATACGGTAGAACAAACACCGATAAACTCATCTTT.

The table lists this clone with many counts. The TCRdb record carries a much larger clone's protein, which differs from this DNA's translation at residue 7; a read error is the likely cause, and the protein listed here is the DNA translation. The chain couples TRDV1 to TRDJ1; TRDD3 might be the D (6 bases). TCRdb lists no J gene, so it was determined here by aligning the DNA to germline. Per germline, CDR1 TSWWSYY and CDR2 QGS. The CDR3 extends over 16 amino acids. V shed 0 bases and J shed 4 bases, with 15 bases lying between them. CDR3 DNA: TGTGCTCTTGGGGAACTAGAACACCGGGGGAGCGATAAACTCATCTTT. This gives the protein CALGELEHRGSDKLIF.

Comment on this clone: TCRdb's listed protein matches a much larger clone and diverges from this DNA's translation at residue 5, likely through a read error; the protein shown comes from the DNA. The rearrangement uses TRAV14/DV4 and TRDJ1; D uncertain. With 10 bases removed from V and 3 bases from J, the gap between germline ends came to 15 bases. Germline loops: CDR1 TSDPSYG, CDR2 QGSYDQQN (reference sequence). This CDR3 has 13 amino acids. As DNA, the CDR3 is TGTGCAACCCTTAGCCGGGTAGCCGATAAACTCATCTTT. It is translated as CATLSRVADKLIF.

In this sample, this clone turned up many times. For this DNA, TCRdb reports the protein of a much larger clone, which diverges at residue 6, most likely from a read error; the protein presented here is translated directly from the DNA. This rearrangement joins TRDV2 to TRDJ1; TRDD3 might be the D (6 bases). CDR1 GEAIGNYY and CDR2 EKD come from the germline V gene. The CDR3 length is 18 residues. The V and J ends lost 0 bases and 0 bases respectively, with 19 bases between them. This CDR3 is CACDTDRGTQLYTDKLIF. For the CDR3, the DNA is TGTGCCTGTGACACCGACCGGGGGACCCAATTGTACACCGATAAACTCATCTTT.

Only a few counts were recorded for this clone. The protein held in TCRdb is that of a much larger clone and does not match this DNA's translation at residue 17, likely because of a read error; the protein shown is translated from the DNA. This chain links TRDV1 with TRDJ1; 12 positions agree with TRDD3. The J gene, missing from TCRdb, was assigned here through DNA to germline matching. Germline V gives CDR1 TSWWSYY, CDR2 QGS. V shed 1 base and J 1 base; nucleotides not matched to a gene: 22. This CDR3 region has 23 residues. This CDR3 reads CALGEQSYGGTGGYRRSTDKLIF. The CDR3 nucleotides read TGTGCTCTTGGGGAACAGTCCTATGGAGGTACTGGGGGATACCGTCGGAGCACCGATAAACTCATCTTT.

Turning to this clone: This DNA's translation differs at residue 6 from TCRdb's protein, which comes from a much larger clone; a read error is likely, and the protein shown is translated from the DNA. The chain employs TRDV1 and TRDJ1; D is possibly TRDD2 (6 bases). The J gene was missing in TCRdb and was found by matching the end of the DNA to germline. The CDR3 is 21 residues long. Trimming took 1 base from V and 0 from J, leaving 27 bases between them. The germline gives CDR1 TSWWSYY, CDR2 QGS. CDR3 DNA sequence: TGTGCTCTTGGGGAACCCCCCTTGCGCCTTCCCTTGGAGACGTACACCGATAAACTCATCTTT. This sequence encodes CALGEPPLRLPLETYTDKLIF.

About this clone: This DNA translates differently at residue 9 from the TCRdb protein, which is that of a much larger clone; a read error is likely, and the protein shown is the DNA's own translation. The chain joins TRDV3 to TRDJ1, with D possibly matching TRDD3 (6 bases). CDR1 is TVYSNPD, CDR2 GDNSRS, per germline (reference sequence). The CDR3 runs to 19 residues. The V gene lost 2 bases and the J gene lost 0 bases, with 28 bases spanning the gap. CDR3 sequence: CAFFRGPYRGTLYTDKLIF. The CDR3 coding sequence is TGTGCCTTTTTTCGAGGACCGTACCGGGGGACCTTGTACACCGATAAACTCATCTTT.

There are many counts of this clone. The mismatch at residue 23 between this DNA's translation and the TCRdb protein of a much larger clone likely reflects a read error; the protein shown is translated from the DNA. The J gene is uncalled and the V gene is TRDV1; TRDD3 was called by the table and not checked on the DNA. This CDR3 has 25 amino acids. Germline CDR1 TSWWSYY, CDR2 QGS. The CDR3 region has the DNA TGTGCTCTCTTACCCAAACCGACCTTCCTACCTCTTTTAATTGTACTGGGGGATTACACCGATAAACCCATCTTT. It encodes CALLPKPTFLPLLIVLGDYTDKPIF.

As for this clone: The TCRdb protein, from a much larger clone, departs from this DNA's translation at residue 21, likely by read error; the protein shown derives from the DNA. The V gene is TRDV2; the J gene was not called; the D call TRDD3 from the table was never checked on the DNA. This CDR3 contains 23 residues. CDR1 is GEAIGNYY, CDR2 EKD, per germline. The CDR3 sequence: CACDTAGRARVWGTRPLSPKPIF. In DNA form, the CDR3 reads TGTGCCTGTGACACCGCCGGTCGGGCCAGGGTCTGGGGGACTCGACCCCTATCGCCTAAACCCATCTTT.

This clone was counted between two and nine times. With only one base between it and a far larger clone, this is likely a read error. Different DNA sequences within this sample yield the same CDR3. The chain couples TRDV1 to TRDJ1; 9 bases agree with TRDD2. V lost 2 bases to trimming and J lost 1 base; unmatched junction nucleotides: 35. The CDR3 extends over 26 amino acids. The germline gives CDR1 TSWWSYY, CDR2 QGS. The CDR3 protein is CALGEAGPSYGRSTGGPRWVTDKLIF. CDR3 DNA sequence: TGTGCTCTTGGGGAAGCGGGGCCTTCCTACGGGAGGAGTACAGGGGGACCCCGTTGGGTCACCGATAAACTCATCTTT.

This clone showed up many times. TCRdb's listed protein matches a much larger clone and diverges from this DNA's translation at residue 7, likely through a read error; the protein shown comes from the DNA. The V call is TRDV1, the J call TRDJ1; D is possibly TRDD2 (6 bases). The CDR3 has 18 amino acids. The germline V and J ends were trimmed by 7 bases and 9 bases, with 33 bases remaining between them. From germline, CDR1 is TSWWSYY and CDR2 QGS. The CDR3 spells CALAVGPPTPLPLEQLIF. The CDR3 DNA reads TGTGCTCTTGCCGTCGGGCCTCCTACTCCCCTACCCCTAGAGCAACTCATCTTT.

This clone was seen repeatedly, ten times or more. A far more abundant clone sits one base away, making this likely a read error. The same CDR3 also results from other DNA sequences found in this sample. V usage is TRDV1 and J usage is TRDJ3; 9 bases are a match to TRDD3. The germline V gene has CDR1 TSWWSYY and CDR2 QGS. The CDR3 totals 20 residues. The CDR3 region has the DNA TGTGCCCTTGGGGGCAGGGTAAGAACTGGGGGATCCTGGGACACCCGACAGATGTTTTTC. This codes for CALGGRVRTGGSWDTRQMFF.

Points on this clone: TCRdb shows a much larger clone's protein in place of this DNA's translation, and the two differ at residue 15, likely through a read error; the protein shown is translated from the DNA. This rearrangement joins TRDV1 to TRDJ1; 8 bases fit TRDD3. J was trimmed by 1 base and V by 1 base; bases with no gene match: 20. The CDR3 is 21 residues long. CDR1 TSWWSYY and CDR2 QGS come from the germline V gene. CDR3: CALGERPSIVLGGSFTDKLIF. Here the CDR3 DNA reads TGTGCTCTTGGGGAACGGCCTTCCATCGTACTGGGGGGATCATTCACCGATAAACTCATCTTT.

Note on this clone: This DNA's translation differs at residue 16 from TCRdb's protein, which comes from a much larger clone; a read error is likely, and the protein shown is translated from the DNA. V and J are TRDV2 and TRDJ1; 8 positions agree with TRDD3. CDR3 length: 20 residues. Germline V CDR1 and CDR2: GEAIGNYY, EKD. Losses at the gene ends were 5 bases for V and 7 bases for J; bases not matched to a gene: 29. The CDR3 loop is CACGMLLLGVPRGNNGKLIF. The CDR3 nucleotides are TGTGCCTGTGGGATGCTGTTACTGGGGGTCCCAAGGGGAAACAACGGTAAACTCATCTTT.

This clone was observed a handful of times. TCRdb shows a much larger clone's protein in place of this DNA's translation, and the two differ at residue 5, likely through a read error; the protein shown is translated from the DNA. The rearrangement uses TRDV1 and TRDJ1, with 13 nucleotides matching TRDD3. The V and J ends lost 4 bases and 0 bases, in that order; junction bases with no gene match: 44. There are 30 residues in the CDR3. Looked up from germline, CDR1 is TSWWSYY and CDR2 is QGS. The CDR3 loop reads CALGGQWTFAARRRPKYWGIRSRYTDKLIF. CDR3 coding DNA: TGTGCTCTTGGGGGACAATGGACCTTCGCCGCGCGACGCCGTCCCAAGTACTGGGGGATACGCTCGAGATACACCGATAAACTCATCTTT.

This clone appeared a few times. TCRdb's protein, taken from a much larger clone, differs from this DNA's translation at residue 15, likely owing to a read error; the protein displayed comes from the DNA. The chain couples TRDV2 to TRDJ1, with a weak D call TRDD3 (8 bases). Here the J gene came from matching the DNA to germline, since TCRdb omits it. CDR3 length: 25 residues. Germline V gene sequence: CDR1 GEAIGNYY, CDR2 EKD. V was pared by 3 bases and J by 0 bases, with 43 bases between. CDR3: CACDPIRSSSYSWGMLRAYTDKLIF. In DNA, the CDR3 is TGTGCCTGTGACCCGATCCGTTCAAGTTCCTACTCGTGGGGGATGCTAAGGGCGTACACCGATAAACTCATCTTT.

This clone has a count of ten or more. The mismatch at residue 5 between this DNA's translation and the TCRdb protein of a much larger clone likely reflects a read error; the protein shown is translated from the DNA. The chain employs TRDV1 and TRDJ1, with 7 bases that match TRDD3. Trimming removed 4 bases from V and 8 bases from J; junction bases left unmatched: 16. From germline, CDR1 is TSWWSYY and CDR2 QGS. This CDR3 spans 16 amino acids. CDR3: CALGGGGFWGANKLIF. The CDR3 nucleotides are TGTGCTCTTGGGGGAGGGGGTTTCTGGGGGGCGAACAAACTCATCTTT.

The table lists this clone with a few counts. The protein in TCRdb stems from a much larger clone and differs at residue 19 from this DNA's translation, likely a read error; here the protein is translated from the DNA. Here the V gene is TRDV2, but the J gene went uncalled; TRDD3 reflects the table's D call only, with no check against the DNA. This CDR3 contains 21 residues. Looked up from germline, CDR1 is GEAIGNYY and CDR2 is EKD. CDR3 region: CACDSVLGDTRSSWDTRQTFF. CDR3 nucleotide sequence: TGTGCCTGTGACTCCGTACTGGGGGATACGAGGAGCTCCTGGGACACCCGACAGACGTTTTTC.

This clone was seen a few times. The protein recorded in TCRdb matches a much larger clone and deviates from this DNA's translation at residue 10, suggesting a read error; the protein here is obtained by translating the DNA. V and J are TRDV1 and TRDJ1; TRDD3 aligns across 9 bases. The J gene, left out of TCRdb, was set here by checking the DNA against germline. Germline trimming cut 4 bases from V and 3 bases from J; bases unmatched to any gene: 21. Germline loops: CDR1 TSWWSYY, CDR2 QGS. CDR3 size: 20 residues. The chain's CDR3 is CALGGRSWGMRVVWADKLIF. In nucleotides, the CDR3 is TGTGCTCTTGGGGGACGGAGCTGGGGGATGCGCGTTGTTTGGGCCGATAAACTCATCTTT.

In its sample, this clone was seen a few times. TCRdb's protein, taken from a much larger clone, differs from this DNA's translation at residue 16, likely owing to a read error; the protein displayed comes from the DNA. This rearrangement joins TRDV1 to TRDJ1; 10 bases map to TRDD3. The CDR3 runs 18 residues. Germline loops: CDR1 TSWWSYY, CDR2 QGS. The CDR3 DNA reads TGTGCTCTTGGGGAAGGCCTTGTTGGGGGATACATGACCGATAAATTCATCTTT. Translating gives CALGEGLVGGYMTDKFIF.

To note about this clone: The translation of this DNA and the TCRdb protein of a much larger clone differ at residue 3, probably owing to a read error; the protein shown here is translated from the DNA. The V call is TRDV3, the J call TRDJ1, with 7 bases identical to TRDD2. The J gene was not available in TCRdb and was assigned here by matching the DNA to germline segments. Per the germline V gene, CDR1 is TVYSNPD and CDR2 is GDNSRS (reference sequence). After removal of 5 bases from V and 2 bases from J, the junction contained 26 bases not matched to a gene. This CDR3 spans 19 amino acids. The CDR3 region is CALSVYHFLRGWETDKLIF. The CDR3 nucleotides read TGTGCCCTTTCCGTCTACCATTTCCTACGCGGCTGGGAAACCGATAAACTCATCTTT.

The table lists this clone with a few counts. The protein that TCRdb holds for this DNA derives from a much larger clone and differs from the translated DNA at residue 3, which likely indicates a read error; the protein shown here is translated from the DNA. The V and J genes are TRDV3 and TRDJ1; the match to TRDD3 covers 13 bases. CDR3 length: 21 amino acids. J lost 0 bases, V lost 5 bases, and 24 bases had no gene match. Per germline, CDR1 TVYSNPD and CDR2 GDNSRS (reference sequence). CDR3 protein: CALTRPEPSTGGYANTDKLIF. CDR3 DNA: TGTGCCCTTACTAGACCCGAACCCTCTACTGGGGGATACGCGAACACCGATAAACTCATCTTT.

Concerning this clone itself: This likely stems from a read error, as it lies one base from a far larger clone. In the same sample, other DNA sequences code for this CDR3. The chain combines TRDV2 with TRDJ1, with TRDD3 identical over 12 bases. V shed 4 bases, J shed 3 bases, and the junction held 11 bases outside the gene matches. This CDR3 has 17 amino acids. From germline, CDR1 is GEAIGNYY and CDR2 EKD. The CDR3 coding sequence is TGTGCCTGTGATCTAATACTGGGGGATACAGGATCCGATAAACTCATCTTT. Amino acids: CACDLILGDTGSDKLIF.

About this clone: A far larger clone differs by one base, so this is likely a read error. Other DNA sequences in this specimen translate into the identical CDR3. The V gene is TRDV1, the J gene TRDJ1; unclear D gene. The ends were cut back, 3 bases at V and 6 bases at J, with 20 bases in the middle. CDR3 length: 16 residues. Germline values: CDR1 TSWWSYY, CDR2 QGS. The CDR3 DNA reads as TGTGCTCTTGGGGAGAATTTCGGGCTGAGATTCAATAAACTCATCTTT. This sequence encodes CALGENFGLRFNKLIF.

This clone was seen ten or more times. One base separates it from a far larger clone, so it is likely a read error. The same CDR3 arises from other DNA sequences in this sample as well. The chain employs TRDV1 and TRDJ1; 10 bases agree with TRDD3. This CDR3 contains 18 residues. J lost 7 bases, V lost 3 bases, and 17 bases had no gene match. Germline V gene data show CDR1 as TSWWSYY and CDR2 as QGS. Here the CDR3 reads CALGEPLRTGGSGGKLIF. In DNA, the CDR3 is TGTGCTCTTGGGGAGCCACTACGCACTGGGGGATCGGGCGGTAAACTCATCTTT.